The present T cell receptor beta chain was sequenced within a study of T-cell reconstitution after alpha-beta-depleted transplantation in children. Study-wide results and limits: After transplant, at about two months, alpha-beta T cells were reportedly derived from several hundred expanded graft clones. Recipient T cells and thymic progenitors that survived were the source of the high TCRbeta diversity seen at day 60 in some patients.

Looked up from germline, CDR1 is DFQATT and CDR2 is SNEGSKA (reference sequence). The CDR3 has 16 amino acids. V lost 3 bases and J lost 11, with 26 bases in between. Notes on this clonotype: The antigen is unknown.

The TCRbeta library was prepared with unique molecular identifiers. Using its own MiXCR run on the PCR reads, TCRdb lists one record per CDR3 protein. In the table there are about 980,000 distinct CDR3 sequences, roughly 31% of which are singletons. This chain connects TRBV20-1 to TRBJ1-5; D is uncertain. This TCR was recovered from a boy younger than two who had a stem cell transplant for SCID, so the T cells may come from the graft donor. Sample: PBMCs, mostly from graft donor cells, taken 360 days after TCRalphabeta/CD19-depleted stem cell transplant. Here the CDR3 reads CSASSRGRGFQQAQHF. DNA for the CDR3: TGCAGTGCTAGTTCCCGGGGAAGAGGCTTTCAGCAGGCCCAGCATTTT.